The T cell receptor beta chain under discussion was sequenced for a study of shared clonotypes between healthy human individuals. Study-wide background: There were three CD4 naive, three CD4 memory, two CD8 naive and one CD8 memory plates per donor. General study points: Generation probability values for non-shared clonotypes were lower than those for clonotypes shared by all four donors. Naive CD4 clonotype sharing across a few donors was 4% to 5.5%.

Note on this clone: Its antigen is unidentified.

Assay execution proceeded at the deep level. Data came from immunoSEQ multiplex PCR; TCRdb stores just in-frame clones and leaves some out. The profile shows 950,000 to 1,100,000 clones, around three quarters of them singletons. V shed 4 bases and J shed 2 bases, with 14 bases lying between them. Germline CDR1 and CDR2: SGHRS and YFSETQ. This CDR3 has 15 residues. This clonotype was obtained from a man aged 18-30 years in good health. Some clones in this sample may be carry-over from other donors' samples. The material sequenced was memory CD4+ T cells from PBMCs. The subset was: CD45RA-negative fraction. V usage is TRBV5-1 and J usage is TRBJ2-3; D might be TRBD1 (5 bases). The chain's CDR3 is CASSLRGTYTDTQYF. In DNA form, the CDR3 reads TGCGCCAGCAGCCTTAGGGGAACCTACACAGATACGCAGTATTTT.